This entry describes one T cell receptor beta chain. The CDR3 covers 16 residues. After removal of 2 bases from V and 7 bases from J, the junction contained 9 bases not matched to a gene. Germline CDR1 LNHDA, CDR2 SQIVND (reference sequence). In the source study's methods: For nucleated cells, counts were estimated from reference gene primer amplification. Produced via immunoSEQ multiplex PCR; TCRdb's table is partial and in-frame only. V and J calls plus clone size are reproduced from that table; the DNA served to infer D and trimming. The data contain 250,000 or so clones, roughly 87% of them singletons. The source of the sample is a study of blood T cell repertoires in COVID-19. Turning to the study itself: There were acute and convalescent COVID-19 samples, and they came from the United States, Italy and Spain. T cells, B-cell-depleted T cells, or PBMCs provided the cDNA or gDNA that served as material.

The origin of this receptor is a man between 18 and 29 years old with active or convalescent COVID-19. The sequencing sample was made of peripheral blood. V gene TRBV19 combines with J gene TRBJ2-1; 9 bases agree with TRBD2. CDR3 DNA sequence: TGTGCCAGTAGTATACGCGGGGGGGCCGGAGGTAATGAGCAGTTCTTC. It is translated as CASSIRGGAGGNEQFF.